Reported below is one T cell receptor beta chain. Its antigen is not known. Germline CDR1 reads MNHEY; CDR2 reads SVGAGI. CDR3 length: 15 amino acids. The source of the sample is a study of T cells expressing NK-cell markers. Whole-study results and caveats: The CD3+CD56-NKG2C+ fraction was also led by these clonotypes in a few donors.

UMI-tagged 5'RACE template switching yielded the TCR beta cDNA. TCRdb re-called the 5' RACE reads and catalogs CDR3 proteins one per entry, DNA excluded. This table lists hundreds of thousands of distinct CDR3 sequences. The chain joins TRBV6-5 to TRBJ1-6; the TCRdb call, TRBD1, lacks DNA for checking. The origin of this receptor is a woman aged 18 to 75 in good health. What was sequenced was blood T cells: a sorted CD56 or NKG2C T cell subset, CD4+ or CD8+ T cells, or bulk PBMC T cells (not recorded which). The CDR3: CASSYEGAKDSPLHF.